This TCR beta chain was observed in a study of T cells in Graves' hyperthyroidism and ophthalmopathy. Whole-study results and caveats: Ophthalmopathy was model-predicted a median approximately six months pre-onset.

CDR3 length: 16 residues. Germline V CDR1 and CDR2: SGDLS, YYNGEE. Patients were excluded because of uncontrolled infection, other autoimmune disease, pregnancy or lactation. On this clonotype itself: Its cognate antigen is unknown. This could be a read error, since a much larger clone is one nucleotide away.

What was amplified from RNA transcripts were TCR beta CDR3 regions. Researchers ran a first-round RT-PCR on the TCR CDR3 using the HTBI primer set. Each CDR3 protein gets one entry after TCRdb re-called the multiplex PCR reads with MiXCR. The profile covers 700,000 to 850,000 distinct CDR3 sequences, with around 40% appearing a single time and roughly 30% taken by the ten largest. The chain uses TRBV9 and TRBJ2-5; 8 bases are a match to TRBD2. The receptor comes from a woman in her forties with Graves' hyperthyroidism. The sample consisted of blood. CDR3 amino acids: CASSVGPSGSQEAQYF. In DNA, the CDR3 is TGTGCCAGCAGCGTTGGTCCTAGCGGGTCACAAGAGGCCCAGTACTTC. Drawing the rest from reference TRBV9 and TRBJ2-5, the complete variable domain is DSGVTQTPKHLITATGQRVTLRCSPRSGDLSVYWYQQSLDQGLQFLIQYYNGEERAKGNILERFSAQQFPDLHSELNLSSLELGDSALYFCASSVGPSGSQEAQYFGPGTRLLVL.